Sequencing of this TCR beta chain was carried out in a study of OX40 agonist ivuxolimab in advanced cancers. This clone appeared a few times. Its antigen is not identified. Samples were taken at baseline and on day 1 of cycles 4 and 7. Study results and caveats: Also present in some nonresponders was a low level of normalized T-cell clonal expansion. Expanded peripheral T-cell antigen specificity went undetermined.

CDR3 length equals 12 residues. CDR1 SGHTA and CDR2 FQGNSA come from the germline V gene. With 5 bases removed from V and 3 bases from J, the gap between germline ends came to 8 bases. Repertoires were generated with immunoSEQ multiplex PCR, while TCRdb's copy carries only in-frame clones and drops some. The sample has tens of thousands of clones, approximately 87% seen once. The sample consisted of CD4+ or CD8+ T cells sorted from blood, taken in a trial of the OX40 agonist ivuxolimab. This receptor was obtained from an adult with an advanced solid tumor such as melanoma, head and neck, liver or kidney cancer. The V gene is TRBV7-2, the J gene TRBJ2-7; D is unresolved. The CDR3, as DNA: TGTGCCAGCAGCCCAACAATCTACGAGCAGTACTTC. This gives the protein CASSPTIYEQYF.